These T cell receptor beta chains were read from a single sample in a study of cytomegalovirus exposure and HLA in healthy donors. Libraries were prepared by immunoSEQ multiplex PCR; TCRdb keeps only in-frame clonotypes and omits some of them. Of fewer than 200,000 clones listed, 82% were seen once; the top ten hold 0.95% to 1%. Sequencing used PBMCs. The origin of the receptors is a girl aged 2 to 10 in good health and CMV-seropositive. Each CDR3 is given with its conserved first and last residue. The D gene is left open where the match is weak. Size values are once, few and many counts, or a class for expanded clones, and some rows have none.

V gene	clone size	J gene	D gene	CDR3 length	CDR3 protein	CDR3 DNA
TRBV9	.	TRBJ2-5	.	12	CASSPYQETQYF	TGTGCCAGCAGCCCGTACCAAGAGACCCAGTACTTC
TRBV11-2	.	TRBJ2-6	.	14	CASSSPSRANVLTF	TGTGCCAGCAGCTCCCCCTCTCGGGCCAACGTCCTGACTTTC
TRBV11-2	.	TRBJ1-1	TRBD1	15	CASSPWTGVNTEAFF	TGTGCCAGCAGCCCCTGGACAGGGGTGAACACTGAAGCTTTCTTT
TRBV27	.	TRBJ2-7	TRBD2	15	CASSPLAGAGYEQYF	TGTGCCAGCAGCCCTCTAGCGGGAGCAGGGTACGAGCAGTACTTC
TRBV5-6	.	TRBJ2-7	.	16	CASSSSWGENLYEQYF	TGTGCCAGCAGCTCGTCTTGGGGAGAAAACCTCTACGAGCAGTACTTC
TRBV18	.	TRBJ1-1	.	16	CASSPGGPPTNTEAFF	TGTGCCAGCTCACCAGGTGGGCCACCGACGAACACTGAAGCTTTCTTT
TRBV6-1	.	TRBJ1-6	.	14	CASSEQGNNSPLHF	TGTGCCAGCAGTGAACAGGGAAATAATTCACCCCTCCACTTT
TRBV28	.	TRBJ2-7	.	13	CASSLRAVYEQYF	TGTGCCAGCAGTTTGAGGGCGGTTTACGAGCAGTACTTC
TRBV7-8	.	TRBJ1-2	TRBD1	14	CASSARQGARGYTF	TGTGCCAGCAGCGCTCGTCAGGGGGCGAGAGGCTACACCTTC
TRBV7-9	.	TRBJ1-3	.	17	CASRNSGTRRSGNTIYF	TGTGCCAGCAGAAATTCCGGGACAAGGCGCTCTGGAAACACCATATATTTT
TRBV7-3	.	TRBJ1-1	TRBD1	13	CASRVQGWAEAFF	TGTGCCAGCAGAGTACAGGGGTGGGCTGAAGCTTTCTTT
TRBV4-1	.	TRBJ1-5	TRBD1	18	CASSQRGTADYSNQPQHF	TGCGCCAGCAGCCAGAGGGGGACAGCTGATTATAGCAATCAGCCCCAGCATTTT
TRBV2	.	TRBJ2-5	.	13	CASSGLNGETQYF	TGTGCCAGCAGTGGACTCAACGGGGAGACCCAGTACTTC
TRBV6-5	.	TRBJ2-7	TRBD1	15	CASSRQGQGSYEQYF	TGTGCCAGCAGCCGACAAGGACAGGGCTCCTACGAGCAGTACTTC
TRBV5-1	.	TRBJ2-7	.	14	CASSVRDSSYEQYF	TGCGCCAGCAGCGTGCGGGACAGTTCCTACGAGCAGTACTTC
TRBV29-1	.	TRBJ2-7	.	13	CSALPTDSYEQYF	TGCAGCGCCCTGCCGACTGATAGCTACGAGCAGTACTTC
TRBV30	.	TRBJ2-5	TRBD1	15	CAWTAGQGPGETQYF	TGTGCCTGGACCGCGGGACAGGGGCCTGGGGAGACCCAGTACTTC
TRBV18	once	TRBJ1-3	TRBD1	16	CASSPPGQGIGNTIYF	TGTGCCAGCTCACCGCCCGGACAGGGGATAGGAAACACCATATATTTT
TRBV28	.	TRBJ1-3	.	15	CASRPTGSSGNTIYF	TGTGCCAGCAGACCTACAGGGAGCTCTGGAAACACCATATATTTT
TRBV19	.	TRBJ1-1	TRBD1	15	CASSSLQGPNTEAFF	TGTGCCAGTAGTTCACTACAGGGGCCCAACACTGAAGCTTTCTTT
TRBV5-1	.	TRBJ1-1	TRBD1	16	CASSQSDRDLNTEAFF	TGCGCCAGCAGCCAATCTGACAGGGATTTGAACACTGAAGCTTTCTTT
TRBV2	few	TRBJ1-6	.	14	CASSARTNNSPLHF	TGTGCCAGCAGTGCTAGGACAAATAATTCACCCCTCCACTTT
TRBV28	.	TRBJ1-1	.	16	CASSPRQSLMNTEAFF	TGTGCCAGCAGTCCACGACAGAGTCTCATGAACACTGAAGCTTTCTTT
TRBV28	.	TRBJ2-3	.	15	CASSLGPGGTDTQYF	TGTGCCAGCAGTTTAGGGCCAGGGGGCACAGATACGCAGTATTTT
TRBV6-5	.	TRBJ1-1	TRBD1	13	CATQQGANTEAFF	TGTGCCACGCAACAGGGGGCAAACACTGAAGCTTTCTTT
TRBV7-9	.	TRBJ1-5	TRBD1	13	CASSPGGNQPQHF	TGTGCCAGCAGCCCAGGGGGGAATCAGCCCCAGCATTTT
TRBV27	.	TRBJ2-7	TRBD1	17	CASPSRDREVNVLEQYF	TGTGCCAGTCCTAGCCGGGACAGGGAGGTAAATGTCCTCGAGCAGTACTTC
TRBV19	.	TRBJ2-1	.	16	CASSIWTGTHYNEQFF	TGTGCCAGTAGTATTTGGACCGGGACACACTACAATGAGCAGTTCTTC
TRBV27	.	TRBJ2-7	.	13	CASRYIPSGEQYF	TGTGCCAGCAGATATATCCCATCGGGCGAGCAGTACTTC
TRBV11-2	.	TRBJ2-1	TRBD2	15	CASSSGLADPREQFF	TGTGCCAGCAGCTCGGGACTAGCGGACCCGAGGGAGCAGTTCTTC
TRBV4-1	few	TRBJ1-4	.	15	CASSQPRQYGEKLFF	TGCGCCAGCAGCCAACCCCGACAGTATGGGGAAAAACTGTTTTTT
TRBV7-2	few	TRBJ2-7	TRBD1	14	CASSWTGISYEQYF	TGTGCCAGCAGCTGGACAGGAATCTCCTACGAGCAGTACTTC
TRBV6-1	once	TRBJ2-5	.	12	CASKRAGETQYF	TGTGCCAGCAAAAGAGCGGGAGAGACCCAGTACTTC
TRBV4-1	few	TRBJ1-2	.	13	CASSLAGGNGYTF	TGCGCCAGCAGCCTCGCGGGGGGCAATGGCTACACCTTC
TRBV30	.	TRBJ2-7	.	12	CAWSSVFSEQYF	TGTGCCTGGAGTAGCGTATTCTCCGAGCAGTACTTC
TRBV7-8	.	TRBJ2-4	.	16	CASSRRAKGGKNIQYF	TGTGCCAGCAGCCGGAGGGCAAAGGGAGGCAAAAACATTCAGTACTTC
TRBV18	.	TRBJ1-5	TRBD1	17	CASSPPRQPGGDQPQHF	TGTGCCAGCTCACCACCAAGGCAACCAGGGGGCGATCAGCCCCAGCATTTT